The 13 T cell receptor beta chains given below trace back to one sample, sequenced in a study of T cell responses to AZD1222 COVID-19 vaccine. Assay: immunoSEQ multiplex PCR; the TCRdb copy retains only in-frame clones and omits some. In the table there are 100,000 or so clones, around nine tenths of which are singletons. The sample here was peripheral blood, taken on day 0 of AZD1222 vaccination. All receptors derive from an adult in good health.

This sequence joins TRBV5-5 and TRBJ1-5, with no clear D. This CDR3 has 14 amino acids. Germline CDR1 reads SGHKS; CDR2 reads YYEKEE (reference sequence). Trimming left V 0 bases short and J 11 bases short, with 15 bases between. CDR3 region: CASSLDDGWKTQHF. The DNA for the CDR3 is TGTGCCAGCAGCTTGGATGACGGCTGGAAGACCCAGCATTTT.

The chain is built from TRBV5-8 and TRBJ1-1; no definite D call. From germline, CDR1 is SGHTS and CDR2 YDEGEE. V lost 4 bases and J lost 0, with 7 bases in between. The CDR3 consists of 13 residues. The CDR3 bases are TGTGCCAGCAGCCTAAGAATGAACACTGAAGCTTTCTTT. Translation gives CASSLRMNTEAFF.

The CDR3 DNA follows: TGTGCCAGCAGACGGACGGTCCGCGGTGGCTACACCTTC. This translates into CASRRTVRGGYTF. The chain uses TRBV12-3 or TRBV12-4 and TRBJ1-2; D ambiguous. The CDR3 extends over 13 amino acids. V was pared by 6 bases and J by 7 bases, with 15 bases between.

The V call is TRBV6-2 or TRBV6-3, the J call TRBJ2-5; D perhaps matches TRBD1 (6 bases). Trimming stripped 2 bases from V and 6 bases from J, with 16 bases between. The CDR3 has 15 amino acids. Germline V gene sequence: CDR1 MNHEY, CDR2 SVGEGT. Here the CDR3 DNA reads TGTGCCAGCAGTTACCTTGGGGGCACTCGACAGACCCAGTACTTC. As protein: CASSYLGGTRQTQYF.

The chain uses TRBV3-1 (or the pseudogene TRBV3-2) and TRBJ1-2; D unresolved. The CDR3 has 15 amino acids. The germline V gene encodes CDR1 LGHDT and CDR2 YNNKEL (reference sequence). The V gene lost 0 bases and the J gene lost 5 bases, with 13 bases spanning the gap. The CDR3 DNA is TGTGCCAGCAGCCAAGAAGGCTCTAACGGGTATGGCTACACCTTC. Its translation: CASSQEGSNGYGYTF.

The chain uses TRBV6-5 and TRBJ2-3; 10 positions match TRBD2. The CDR3 covers 14 residues. V shed 6 bases, J shed 1 base, and the junction held 1 base outside the gene matches. Germline CDR1 and CDR2: MNHEY and SVGAGI. The CDR3 region has the DNA TGTGCCAGCAGCCTAGCGGGGGGCACAGATACGCAGTATTTT. Its protein product is CASSLAGGTDTQYF.

DNA for the CDR3: TGTGCCAGCAGTTTATTCCCCTTCTATGGCTACACCTTC. This gives the protein CASSLFPFYGYTF. This chain joins TRBV27 and TRBJ1-2; D call uncertain. V was shortened by 1 base and J by 4 bases, with 7 bases between the two germline ends. The CDR3 extends over 13 amino acids. Germline V gene sequence: CDR1 MNHEY, CDR2 SMNVEV (reference sequence).

The rearrangement uses TRBV2 and TRBJ1-1, with 7 positions matching TRBD1. Trimming took 7 bases from V and 6 from J; bases not matched to a gene: 23. Germline CDR1 SNHLY, CDR2 FYNNEI. The CDR3 totals 18 residues. CDR3 sequence: CASKLGGVQGDSLAEAFF. The CDR3 DNA reads TGTGCCAGCAAATTAGGAGGGGTCCAGGGGGACAGTCTAGCTGAAGCTTTCTTT. The whole variable domain, filled in from reference TRBV2 and TRBJ1-1, reads EPEVTQTPSHQVTQMGQEVILRCVPISNHLYFYWYRQILGQKVEFLVSFYNNEISEKSEIFDDQFSVERPDGSNFTLKIRSTKLEDSAMYFCASKLGGVQGDSLAEAFFGQGTRLTVV.

In this sample, this clone turned up once. The rearrangement joins TRBV6-2 or TRBV6-3 to TRBJ1-1, with 8 bases lining up with TRBD1. The CDR3 covers 16 residues. The ends lost 1 base at V and 5 bases at J; junction bases unmatched: 9. Germline CDR1 MNHEY, CDR2 SVGEGT. As DNA, the CDR3 is TGTGCCAGCAGTTACTTTCCGACAGGGGCGGGAACTGAAGCTTTCTTT. As protein: CASSYFPTGAGTEAFF.

The gene calls are TRBV6-5 and TRBJ1-5, with 7 bases that match TRBD1. This CDR3 is built from 15 residues. J was trimmed by 2 bases and V by 8 bases; bases with no gene match: 9. CDR1 and CDR2 (germline): MNHEY, SVGAGI. The CDR3 loop is CASRMTGSGNQPQHF. In DNA, the CDR3 is TGTGCCAGCCGGATGACAGGGTCGGGCAATCAGCCCCAGCATTTT.

The rearrangement uses TRBV7-3 and TRBJ2-1, with D maybe TRBD1 (6 bases). V was pared by 0 bases and J by 4 bases, with 13 bases between. Per the germline V gene, CDR1 is SGHTA and CDR2 is FQGTGA. The CDR3 extends over 16 amino acids. The DNA of the CDR3 is TGTGCCAGCAGCTTAACGTTAGCGACAGGTTACAATGAGCAGTTCTTC. It yields the protein CASSLTLATGYNEQFF.

The chain is built from TRBV28 and TRBJ1-2, with 9 positions matching TRBD1. The CDR3 sequence is 17 residues long. Germline V gene sequence: CDR1 MDHEN, CDR2 SYDVKM. V shed 4 bases, J shed 4 bases, and the junction held 13 bases outside the gene matches. The CDR3 is CASSSPGQGTGGYGYTF. The CDR3 DNA reads as TGTGCCAGCAGTTCCCCGGGACAGGGCACGGGAGGCTATGGCTACACCTTC.

The chain is built from TRBV27 and TRBJ2-7, with D perhaps matching TRBD2 (7 bases). V gave up 5 bases and J gave up 7 bases, with 15 bases separating them. Germline CDR1 MNHEY, CDR2 SMNVEV (reference sequence). CDR3 length: 13 amino acids. The CDR3 sequence is CASSGGGAREQYF. In nucleotides, the CDR3 is TGTGCCAGCAGTGGAGGGGGGGCCCGGGAGCAGTACTTC.